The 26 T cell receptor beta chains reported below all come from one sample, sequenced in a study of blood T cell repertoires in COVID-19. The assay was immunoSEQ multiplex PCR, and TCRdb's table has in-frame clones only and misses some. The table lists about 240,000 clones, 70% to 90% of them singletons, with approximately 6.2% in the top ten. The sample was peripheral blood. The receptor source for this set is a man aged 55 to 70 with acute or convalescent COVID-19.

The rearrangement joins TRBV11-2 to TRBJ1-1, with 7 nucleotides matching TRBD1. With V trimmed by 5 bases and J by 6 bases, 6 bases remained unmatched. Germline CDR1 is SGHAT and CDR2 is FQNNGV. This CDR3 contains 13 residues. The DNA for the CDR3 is TGTGCCAGCAGCAGAAACAGGGGTGCTGAAGCTTTCTTT. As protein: CASSRNRGAEAFF.

CDR3: CASSLVKIASSGYEQYF. The CDR3 DNA follows: TGTGCCAGCAGCTTAGTAAAGATAGCGTCAAGCGGCTACGAGCAGTACTTC. This rearrangement joins TRBV7-8 to TRBJ2-7, with D possibly being TRBD2 (5 bases). Germline V gene lookup returns CDR1 SGHVS and CDR2 FQNEAQ. The CDR3 covers 17 residues. V shed 1 base and J shed 3 bases, with 19 bases lying between them.

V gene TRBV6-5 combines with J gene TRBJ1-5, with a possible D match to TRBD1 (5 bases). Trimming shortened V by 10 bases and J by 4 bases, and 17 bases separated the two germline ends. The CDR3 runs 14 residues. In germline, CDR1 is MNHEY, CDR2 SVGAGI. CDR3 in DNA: TGTGCCACCCATACGGGGGTCACGAATCAGCCCCAGCATTTT. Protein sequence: CATHTGVTNQPQHF.

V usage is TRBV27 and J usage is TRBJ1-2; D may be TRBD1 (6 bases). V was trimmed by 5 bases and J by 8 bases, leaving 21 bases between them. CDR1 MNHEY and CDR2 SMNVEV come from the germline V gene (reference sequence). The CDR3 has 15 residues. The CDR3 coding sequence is TGTGCCAGCAGTCGGACAGAGGGCCGCCGAGGAGGCTACACCTTC. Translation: CASSRTEGRRGGYTF.

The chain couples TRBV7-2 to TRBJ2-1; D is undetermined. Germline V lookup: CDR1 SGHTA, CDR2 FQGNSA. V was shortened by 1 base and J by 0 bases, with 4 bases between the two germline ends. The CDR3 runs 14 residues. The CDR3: CASSLDNSYNEQFF. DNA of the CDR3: TGTGCCAGCAGCTTAGACAACTCCTACAATGAGCAGTTCTTC. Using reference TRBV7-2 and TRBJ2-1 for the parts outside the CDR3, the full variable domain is GAGVSQSPSNKVTEKGKDVELRCDPISGHTALYWYRQSLGQGLEFLIYFQGNSAPDKSGLPSDRFSAERTGGSVSTLTIQRTQQEDSAVYLCASSLDNSYNEQFFGPGTRLTVL.

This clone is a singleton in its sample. The CDR3 nucleotides read TGTGCCAGCAGCCTTGGACAGGGGGCTGGAGATACGCAGTATTTT. As protein: CASSLGQGAGDTQYF. The rearrangement uses TRBV28 and TRBJ2-3, with TRBD1 identical over 11 bases. V gave up 6 bases and J gave up 5 bases; unmatched junction bases: 7. The CDR3 is made up of 15 amino acids. The germline CDR1 and CDR2 sequences are MDHEN and SYDVKM.

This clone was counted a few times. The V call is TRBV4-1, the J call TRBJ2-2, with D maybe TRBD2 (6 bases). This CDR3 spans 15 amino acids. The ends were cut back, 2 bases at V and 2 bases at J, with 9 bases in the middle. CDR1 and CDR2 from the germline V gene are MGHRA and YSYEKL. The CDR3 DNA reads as TGCGCCAGCAGCCAACGGGAGTTTAACACCGGGGAGCTGTTTTTT. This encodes CASSQREFNTGELFF.

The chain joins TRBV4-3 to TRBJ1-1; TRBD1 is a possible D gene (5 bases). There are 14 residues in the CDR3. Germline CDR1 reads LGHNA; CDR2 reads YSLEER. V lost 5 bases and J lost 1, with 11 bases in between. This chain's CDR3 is CASSGSRGNTEAFF. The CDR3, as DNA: TGCGCCAGCAGCGGGTCAAGGGGGAACACTGAAGCTTTCTTT.

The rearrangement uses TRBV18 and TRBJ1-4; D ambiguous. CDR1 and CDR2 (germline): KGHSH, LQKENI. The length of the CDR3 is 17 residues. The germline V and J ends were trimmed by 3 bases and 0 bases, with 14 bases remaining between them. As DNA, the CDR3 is TGTGCCAGCTCACCGGACCTAGCCGGTGCAACTAATGAAAAACTGTTTTTT. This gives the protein CASSPDLAGATNEKLFF. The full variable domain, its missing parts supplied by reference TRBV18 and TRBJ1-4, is NAGVMQNPRHLVRRRGQEARLRCSPMKGHSHVYWYRQLPEEGLKFMVYLQKENIIDESGMPKERFSAEFPKEGPSILRIQQVVRGDSAAYFCASSPDLAGATNEKLFFGSGTQLSVL.

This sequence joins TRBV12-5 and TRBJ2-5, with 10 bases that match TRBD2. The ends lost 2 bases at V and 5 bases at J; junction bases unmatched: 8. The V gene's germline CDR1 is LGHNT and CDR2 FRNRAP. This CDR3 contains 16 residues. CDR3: CASGLPQLAGIETQYF. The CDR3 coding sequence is TGTGCTAGTGGTTTGCCCCAACTAGCGGGGATCGAGACCCAGTACTTC.

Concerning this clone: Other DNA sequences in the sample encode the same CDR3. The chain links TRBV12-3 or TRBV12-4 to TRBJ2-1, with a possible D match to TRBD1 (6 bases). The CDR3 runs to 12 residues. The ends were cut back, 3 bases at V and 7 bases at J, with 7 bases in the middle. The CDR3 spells CASSLRGNEQFF. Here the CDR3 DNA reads TGTGCCAGCAGTTTGAGGGGGAATGAGCAGTTCTTC.

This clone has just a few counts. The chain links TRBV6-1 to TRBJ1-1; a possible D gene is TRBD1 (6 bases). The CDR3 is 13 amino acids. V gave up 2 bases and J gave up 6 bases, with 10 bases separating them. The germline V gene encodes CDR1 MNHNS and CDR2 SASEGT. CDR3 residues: CASSESGVSEAFF. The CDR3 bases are TGTGCCAGCAGTGAATCAGGGGTCTCTGAAGCTTTCTTT.

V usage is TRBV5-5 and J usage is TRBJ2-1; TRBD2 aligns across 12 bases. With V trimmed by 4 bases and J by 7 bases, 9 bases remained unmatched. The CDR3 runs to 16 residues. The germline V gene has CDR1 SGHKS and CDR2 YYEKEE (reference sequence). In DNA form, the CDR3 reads TGTGCCAGCAGCCCGTTGACTAGCGGGAGTGTTAATGAGCAGTTCTTC. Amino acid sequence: CASSPLTSGSVNEQFF.

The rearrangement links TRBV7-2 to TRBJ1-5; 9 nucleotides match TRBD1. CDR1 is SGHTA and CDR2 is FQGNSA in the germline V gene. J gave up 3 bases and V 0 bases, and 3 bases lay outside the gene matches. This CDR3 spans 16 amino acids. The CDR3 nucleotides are TGTGCCAGCAGCTTAGCCGGGACAGGGCACAATCAGCCCCAGCATTTT. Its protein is CASSLAGTGHNQPQHF.

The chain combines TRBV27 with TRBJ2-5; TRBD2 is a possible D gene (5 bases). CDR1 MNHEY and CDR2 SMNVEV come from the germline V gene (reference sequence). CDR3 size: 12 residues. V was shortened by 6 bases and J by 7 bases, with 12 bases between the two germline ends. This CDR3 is CASSPPRGTQYF. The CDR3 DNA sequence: TGTGCCAGCAGCCCCCCCCGGGGGACCCAGTACTTC.

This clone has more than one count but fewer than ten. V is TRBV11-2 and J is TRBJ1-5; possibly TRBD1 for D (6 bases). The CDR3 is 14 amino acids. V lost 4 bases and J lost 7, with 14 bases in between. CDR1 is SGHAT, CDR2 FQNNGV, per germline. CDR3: CASSSTGTMQPQHF. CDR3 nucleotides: TGTGCCAGCAGCTCTACAGGGACCATGCAGCCCCAGCATTTT.

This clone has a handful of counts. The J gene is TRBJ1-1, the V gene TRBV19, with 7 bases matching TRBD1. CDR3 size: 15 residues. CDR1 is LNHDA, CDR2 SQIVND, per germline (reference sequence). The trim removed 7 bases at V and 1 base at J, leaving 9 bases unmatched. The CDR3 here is CASNQAGTANTEAFF. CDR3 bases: TGTGCCAGTAATCAGGCGGGGACAGCGAACACTGAAGCTTTCTTT.

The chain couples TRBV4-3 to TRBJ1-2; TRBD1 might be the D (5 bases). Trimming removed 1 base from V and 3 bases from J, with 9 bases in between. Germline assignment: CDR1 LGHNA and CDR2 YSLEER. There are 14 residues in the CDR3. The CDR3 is CASSQVGRDYGYTF. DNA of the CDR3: TGCGCCAGCAGCCAAGTCGGCAGGGACTATGGCTACACCTTC.

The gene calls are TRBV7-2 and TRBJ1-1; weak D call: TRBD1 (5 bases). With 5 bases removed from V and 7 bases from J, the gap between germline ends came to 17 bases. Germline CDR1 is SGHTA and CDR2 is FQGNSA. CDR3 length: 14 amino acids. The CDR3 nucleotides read TGTGCCAGCAGCAACAGCGGGGCGGTTAGTGAAGCTTTCTTT. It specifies CASSNSGAVSEAFF.

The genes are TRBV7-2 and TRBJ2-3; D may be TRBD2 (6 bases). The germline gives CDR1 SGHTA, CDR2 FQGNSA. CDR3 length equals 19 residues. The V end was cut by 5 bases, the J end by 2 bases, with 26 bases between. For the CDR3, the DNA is TGTGCCAGCAGCCATAGGCGATTGGGGGAGGAGGGTTACACAGATACGCAGTATTTT. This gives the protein CASSHRRLGEEGYTDTQYF.

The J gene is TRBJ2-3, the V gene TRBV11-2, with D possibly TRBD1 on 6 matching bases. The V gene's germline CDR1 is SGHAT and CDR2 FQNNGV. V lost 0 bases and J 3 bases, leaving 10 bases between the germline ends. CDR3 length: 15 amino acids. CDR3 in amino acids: CASSLEGGGTDTQYF. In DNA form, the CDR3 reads TGTGCCAGCAGCTTAGAAGGGGGTGGAACAGATACGCAGTATTTT.

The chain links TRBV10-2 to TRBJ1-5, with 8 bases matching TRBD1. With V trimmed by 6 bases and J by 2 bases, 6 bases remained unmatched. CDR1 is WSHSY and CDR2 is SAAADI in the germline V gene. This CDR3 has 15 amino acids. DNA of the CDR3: TGCGCCAGCAGGGTTGACAGGGGCGGCAATCAGCCCCAGCATTTT. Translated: CASRVDRGGNQPQHF.

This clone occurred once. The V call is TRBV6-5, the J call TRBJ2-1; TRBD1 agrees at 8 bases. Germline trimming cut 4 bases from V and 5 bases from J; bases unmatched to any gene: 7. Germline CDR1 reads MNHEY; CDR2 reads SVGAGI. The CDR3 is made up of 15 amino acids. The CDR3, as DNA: TGTGCCAGCAGTTGGGCCGGGACAGGACACAATGAGCAGTTCTTC. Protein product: CASSWAGTGHNEQFF.

The CDR3 here is CASSLTTAGTQYF. The CDR3 DNA follows: TGTGCCAGCAGCTTAACAACGGCGGGTACGCAGTATTTT. The chain uses TRBV7-2 and TRBJ2-3, with D maybe TRBD2 (5 bases). The CDR3 runs 13 residues. Between the trimmed V and J ends, which lost 2 bases and 8 bases, there was a span of 11 bases. The germline CDR1 and CDR2 sequences are SGHTA and FQGNSA.

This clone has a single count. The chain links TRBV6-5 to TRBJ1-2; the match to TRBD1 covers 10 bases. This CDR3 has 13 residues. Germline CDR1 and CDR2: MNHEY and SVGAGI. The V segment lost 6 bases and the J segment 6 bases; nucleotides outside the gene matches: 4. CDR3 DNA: TGTGCCAGCAGCGACAGGGGGCTTGATGGCTACACCTTC. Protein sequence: CASSDRGLDGYTF.

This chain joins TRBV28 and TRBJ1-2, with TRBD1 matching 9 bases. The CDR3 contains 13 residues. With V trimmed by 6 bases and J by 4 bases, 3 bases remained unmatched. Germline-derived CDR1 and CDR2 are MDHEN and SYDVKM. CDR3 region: CASRNRGPYGYTF. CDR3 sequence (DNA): TGTGCCAGCAGAAACAGGGGGCCCTATGGCTACACCTTC.